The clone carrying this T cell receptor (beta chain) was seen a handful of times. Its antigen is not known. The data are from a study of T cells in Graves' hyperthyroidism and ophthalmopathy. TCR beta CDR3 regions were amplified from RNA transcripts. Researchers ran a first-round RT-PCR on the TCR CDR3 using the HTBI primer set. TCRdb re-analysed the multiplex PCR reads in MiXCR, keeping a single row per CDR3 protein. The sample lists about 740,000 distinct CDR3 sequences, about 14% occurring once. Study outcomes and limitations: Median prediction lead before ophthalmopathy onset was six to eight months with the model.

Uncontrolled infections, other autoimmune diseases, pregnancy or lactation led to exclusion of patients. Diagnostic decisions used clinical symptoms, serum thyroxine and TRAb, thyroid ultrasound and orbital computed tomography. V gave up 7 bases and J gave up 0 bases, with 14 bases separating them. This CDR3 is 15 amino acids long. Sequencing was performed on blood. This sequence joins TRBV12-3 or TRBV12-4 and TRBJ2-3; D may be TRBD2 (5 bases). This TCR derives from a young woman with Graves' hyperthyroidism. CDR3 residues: CASTRGRGSTDTQYF. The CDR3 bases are TGTGCCAGCACCCGTGGACGCGGGAGCACAGATACGCAGTATTTT.